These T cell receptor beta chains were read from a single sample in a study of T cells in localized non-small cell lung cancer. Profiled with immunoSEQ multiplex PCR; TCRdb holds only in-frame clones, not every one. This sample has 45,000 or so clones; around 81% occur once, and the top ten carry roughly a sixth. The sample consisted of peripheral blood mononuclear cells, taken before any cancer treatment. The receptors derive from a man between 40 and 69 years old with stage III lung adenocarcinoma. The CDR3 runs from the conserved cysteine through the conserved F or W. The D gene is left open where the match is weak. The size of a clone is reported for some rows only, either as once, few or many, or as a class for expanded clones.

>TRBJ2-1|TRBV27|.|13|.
CASSWSGNNEQFF
TGTGCCAGCTCTTGGTCGGGCAACAATGAGCAGTTCTTC
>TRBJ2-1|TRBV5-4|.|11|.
CASSFVNEQFF
TGTGCCAGCAGCTTTGTGAATGAGCAGTTCTTC
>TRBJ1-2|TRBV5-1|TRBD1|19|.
CASTSFGSTDRAANYGYTF
TGCGCCAGCACTAGCTTCGGTTCCACGGACAGGGCTGCTAACTATGGCTACACCTTC
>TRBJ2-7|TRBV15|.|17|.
CATSRDRSGGAAYEQYF
TGTGCCACCAGCAGAGATCGTTCGGGGGGCGCAGCCTACGAGCAGTACTTC
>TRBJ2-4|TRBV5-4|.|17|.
CASRAGGGGWVKNIQYF
TGTGCCAGCAGAGCCGGTGGAGGGGGCTGGGTCAAAAACATTCAGTACTTC
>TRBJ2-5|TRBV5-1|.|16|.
CASSSPMTDIEETQYF
TGCGCCAGCAGCTCGCCAATGACAGACATTGAAGAGACCCAGTACTTC
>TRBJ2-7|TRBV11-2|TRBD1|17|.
CASSLPTAGTGNREQYF
TGTGCCAGCAGCCTCCCGACGGCCGGGACAGGGAACCGCGAGCAGTACTTC
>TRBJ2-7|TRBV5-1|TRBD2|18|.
CASSPFVGLAGGQDEQYF
TGCGCCAGCAGTCCATTCGTCGGACTAGCGGGGGGGCAAGACGAGCAGTACTTC
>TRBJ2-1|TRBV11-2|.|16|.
CASSLDGRPIWNEQFF
TGTGCCAGCAGCTTAGATGGACGACCTATTTGGAACGAGCAGTTCTTC
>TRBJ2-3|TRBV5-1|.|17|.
CASSLALFPGAQDTQYF
TGCGCCAGCAGCTTGGCCCTCTTTCCCGGGGCACAAGATACGCAGTATTTT
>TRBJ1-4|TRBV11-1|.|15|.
CASGLHDATNEKLFF
TGTGCCAGCGGATTACATGATGCAACTAATGAAAAACTGTTTTTT
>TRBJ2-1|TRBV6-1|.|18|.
CASSELDGVGGLRGEQFF
TGTGCCAGCAGTGAATTAGACGGGGTTGGGGGGCTGAGGGGTGAGCAGTTCTTC
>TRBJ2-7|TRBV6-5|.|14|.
CASSPRRFSYEQYF
TGTGCCAGCAGCCCACGGCGCTTTTCCTACGAGCAGTACTTC
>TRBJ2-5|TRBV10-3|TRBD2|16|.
CATNPVGSGEVETQYF
TGTGCCACCAACCCCGTGGGTAGCGGGGAGGTCGAGACCCAGTACTTC
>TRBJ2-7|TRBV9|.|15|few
CASSVGLSSSYEQYF
TGTGCCAGCAGCGTAGGACTGTCAAGCTCCTACGAGCAGTACTTC
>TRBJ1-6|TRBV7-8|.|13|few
CASSLDYNSPLHF
TGTGCCAGCAGCTTAGACTATAATTCACCCCTCCACTTT
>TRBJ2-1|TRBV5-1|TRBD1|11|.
CASSLEGAQFF
TGCGCCAGCAGCTTGGAGGGGGCGCAGTTCTTC
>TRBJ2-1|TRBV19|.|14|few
CASSAMRLNNEQFF
TGTGCCAGTAGTGCCATGCGTCTTAACAATGAGCAGTTCTTC
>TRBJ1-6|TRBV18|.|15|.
CASSPWGVDNSPLHF
TGTGCCAGCTCACCTTGGGGGGTGGATAATTCACCCCTCCACTTT
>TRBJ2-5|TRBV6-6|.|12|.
CASKQSEETQYF
TGTGCCAGCAAGCAGTCAGAGGAGACCCAGTACTTC
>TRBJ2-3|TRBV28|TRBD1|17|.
CASTQGQLTSSTDTQYF
TGTGCCAGCACTCAGGGACAGCTCACCTCTAGCACAGATACGCAGTATTTT
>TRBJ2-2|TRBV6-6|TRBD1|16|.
CASSYPPGQVTGELFF
TGTGCCAGCAGTTACCCACCCGGACAGGTGACCGGGGAGCTGTTTTTT
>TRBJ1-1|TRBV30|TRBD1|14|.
CAWIPGTGFAGAFF
TGTGCCTGGATTCCCGGGACAGGTTTTGCCGGGGCTTTCTTT
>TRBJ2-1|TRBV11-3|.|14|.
CASSLKDSYNEQFF
TGTGCCAGCAGCTTAAAAGACTCCTACAATGAGCAGTTCTTC
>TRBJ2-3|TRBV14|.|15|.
CASSQDRTATDTQYF
TGTGCCAGCAGCCAAGATAGAACAGCCACAGATACGCAGTATTTT
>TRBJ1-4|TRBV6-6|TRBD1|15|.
CASSQRRGLGEKLFF
TGTGCCAGCAGCCAGAGGAGGGGGCTGGGTGAAAAACTGTTTTTT
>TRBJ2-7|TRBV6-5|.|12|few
CASRDLNNEQYF
TGTGCCAGCCGGGACTTAAACAACGAGCAGTACTTC
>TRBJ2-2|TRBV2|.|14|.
CASSMVRGGGELFF
TGTGCCAGCAGTATGGTGCGGGGTGGCGGGGAGCTGTTTTTT
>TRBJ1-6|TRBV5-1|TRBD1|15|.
CASRATGTVNSPLHF
TGCGCCAGCAGGGCAACCGGGACAGTCAATTCACCCCTCCACTTT
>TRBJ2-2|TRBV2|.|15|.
CASKAARGSTGELFF
TGTGCCAGCAAAGCGGCCAGGGGTTCCACCGGGGAGCTGTTTTTT
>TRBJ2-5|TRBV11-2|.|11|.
CASSLIETQYF
TGTGCCAGCAGCTTAATTGAGACCCAGTACTTC
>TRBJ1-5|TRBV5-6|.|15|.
CASSLAAGPGQPQHF
TGTGCCAGCAGCTTGGCTGCAGGGCCAGGTCAGCCCCAGCATTTT
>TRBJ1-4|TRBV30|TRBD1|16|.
CAWSVLPQGANEKLFF
TGTGCCTGGAGTGTACTCCCGCAGGGGGCTAATGAAAAACTGTTTTTT
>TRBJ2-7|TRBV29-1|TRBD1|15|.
CSVGTTGTGVYEQYF
TGCAGCGTTGGAACAACCGGGACAGGGGTCTACGAGCAGTACTTC
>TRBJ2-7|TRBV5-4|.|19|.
CASSWGLGAGAFSSYEQYF
TGTGCCAGCAGCTGGGGGCTAGGGGCGGGGGCCTTCAGCTCCTACGAGCAGTACTTC
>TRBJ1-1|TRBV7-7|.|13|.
CASSLNRETEAFF
TGTGCCAGCAGCTTAAACCGGGAGACTGAAGCTTTCTTT
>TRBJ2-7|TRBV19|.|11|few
CASSTTAEQYF
TGTGCCAGTAGTACCACCGCCGAGCAGTACTTC
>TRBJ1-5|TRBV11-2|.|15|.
CASSLNGHSNQPQHF
TGTGCCAGCAGCTTAAACGGACATAGCAATCAGCCCCAGCATTTT
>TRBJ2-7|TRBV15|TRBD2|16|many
CATSRSPFLAGYEQYF
TGTGCCACCAGCAGGTCCCCATTCCTAGCGGGGTACGAGCAGTACTTC
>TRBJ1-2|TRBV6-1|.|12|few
CASSPLDYGYTF
TGTGCCAGCAGTCCTCTTGACTATGGCTACACCTTC
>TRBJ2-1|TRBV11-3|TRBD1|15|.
CASSSGQGAYNEQFF
TGTGCCAGCAGCTCGGGACAGGGGGCCTACAATGAGCAGTTCTTC